What follows are 16 T cell receptor beta chains derived from one specimen sequenced in a study of blood T cell repertoires in COVID-19 (TCRdb year 2020). The library was obtained by the immunoSEQ multiplex PCR assay. TCRdb took this table from immuneACCESS and kept in-frame rearrangements with V and J called. Such tables lack part of the clones; where checked against another copy, unresolved V genes explain under half of the gap, and the rest is unexplained. The table for this sample lists 200,000 to 250,000 clones; about 85% of them were counted only once. The top ten constitute 15% to 20% of the sample. The specimen was peripheral blood. These TCRs come from a man aged 25 to 40 with active or convalescent COVID-19.

This clone was seen a few times. The V and J genes are TRBV29-1 and TRBJ1-6, with D possibly matching TRBD1 (5 bases). CDR3 length: 14 amino acids. V dropped 6 bases and J dropped 9 bases, with 18 bases sitting between them. Germline V gene data show CDR1 as SQVTM and CDR2 as ANQGSEA. The CDR3 region is CSVAFGASSSPLHF. The CDR3 DNA is TGCAGCGTAGCCTTTGGGGCCTCTAGTTCACCCCTCCACTTT.

The chain employs TRBV4-1 and TRBJ2-7; 7 positions match TRBD2. The germline CDR1 and CDR2 sequences are MGHRA and YSYEKL. This CDR3 contains 13 residues. With V trimmed by 3 bases and J by 4 bases, 3 bases remained unmatched. The CDR3 region is CASSQVGGYEQYF. The DNA of the CDR3 is TGCGCCAGCAGCCAGGTCGGGGGGTACGAGCAGTACTTC.

The chain joins TRBV7-9 to TRBJ2-5; 12 bases are shared with TRBD2. Germline CDR1 and CDR2: SEHNR and FQNEAQ (reference sequence). V gave up 3 bases and J gave up 7 bases; unmatched junction bases: 6. The CDR3 is 15 amino acids. CDR3 DNA: TGTGCCAGCAGCTTCGGGACTAGCGGGCCCTCGACCCAGTACTTC. Its translation is CASSFGTSGPSTQYF.

The V call is TRBV18, the J call TRBJ1-1, with D perhaps matching TRBD1 (5 bases). Germline CDR1 KGHSH, CDR2 LQKENI. The CDR3 has 14 amino acids. The V and J ends lost 4 bases and 2 bases respectively, with 11 bases between them. DNA of the CDR3: TGTGCCAGCTCACGGCCCGGGGGAAACACTGAAGCTTTCTTT. Residues: CASSRPGGNTEAFF.

This clone was counted once. This chain links TRBV18 with TRBJ2-2, with D unclear. CDR3 length: 14 amino acids. CDR1 KGHSH and CDR2 LQKENI come from the germline V gene. V gave up 3 bases and J gave up 1 base, with 6 bases separating them. As DNA, the CDR3 is TGTGCCAGCTCACCCCCAATGAACACCGGGGAGCTGTTTTTT. The encoded protein is CASSPPMNTGELFF.

The V call is TRBV9, the J call TRBJ1-2, with D maybe TRBD1 (5 bases). Trimming cost V 2 bases and J 1 base, with 9 bases left between them. Per germline, CDR1 SGDLS and CDR2 YYNGEE. The CDR3 sequence is 14 residues long. This CDR3 reads CASSVGGFNYGYTF. The CDR3 nucleotides are TGTGCCAGCAGCGTCGGGGGGTTTAACTATGGCTACACCTTC.

The V and J genes are TRBV2 and TRBJ2-7; 8 bases align to TRBD2. This CDR3 spans 15 amino acids. The V segment lost 2 bases and the J segment 4 bases; nucleotides outside the gene matches: 7. Germline CDR1 and CDR2: SNHLY and FYNNEI. For the CDR3, the DNA is TGTGCCAGCAGTGAAACTCCTCGCGGGGGGTACGAGCAGTACTTC. Residues: CASSETPRGGYEQYF.

V gene TRBV28 combines with J gene TRBJ1-5, with 9 bases fitting TRBD1. V shed 6 bases, J shed 0 bases, and the junction held 3 bases outside the gene matches. Germline lookup yields CDR1 MDHEN and CDR2 SYDVKM. The CDR3 length is 15 residues. Here the CDR3 reads CASRLTGGSNQPQHF. CDR3 nucleotide sequence: TGTGCCAGCAGGCTGACAGGGGGTAGCAATCAGCCCCAGCATTTT.

The chain carries TRBV2 and TRBJ2-7, with a tentative D call TRBD1 (6 bases). Trimming removed 6 bases from V and 0 bases from J, with 15 bases in between. The V gene's germline CDR1 is SNHLY and CDR2 FYNNEI. The CDR3 consists of 15 residues. CDR3 sequence: CASRGGPGASYEQYF. The CDR3 coding sequence is TGTGCCAGCAGGGGTGGCCCAGGGGCCTCCTACGAGCAGTACTTC. The full variable domain, rest sourced from reference TRBV2 and TRBJ2-7, is EPEVTQTPSHQVTQMGQEVILRCVPISNHLYFYWYRQILGQKVEFLVSFYNNEISEKSEIFDDQFSVERPDGSNFTLKIRSTKLEDSAMYFCASRGGPGASYEQYFGPGTRLTVT.

The chain joins TRBV28 to TRBJ1-4; TRBD1 agrees at 9 bases. This CDR3 contains 15 residues. V shed 6 bases, J shed 7 bases, and the junction held 9 bases outside the gene matches. Germline loops: CDR1 MDHEN, CDR2 SYDVKM. In nucleotides, the CDR3 is TGTGCCAGCAGGAGTAACAGGGGGCTAAGTGAAAAACTGTTTTTT. Translating gives CASRSNRGLSEKLFF.

The chain joins TRBV7-8 to TRBJ2-3; tentatively, D is TRBD2 (5 bases). CDR3 length equals 15 residues. Germline V gene data show CDR1 as SGHVS and CDR2 as FQNEAQ. Trimming took off 5 bases at V and 1 base at J, with 13 bases between the two ends. DNA for the CDR3: TGTGCCAGCAGCCCGCCGGGGTACCGCACAGATACGCAGTATTTT. As protein: CASSPPGYRTDTQYF.

V gene TRBV4-1 combines with J gene TRBJ2-7; a weak D match, TRBD1 (5 bases). CDR3 size: 15 residues. Trimming took off 0 bases at V and 3 bases at J, with 12 bases between the two ends. The germline gives CDR1 MGHRA, CDR2 YSYEKL. CDR3 sequence (DNA): TGCGCCAGCAGCCAAGATAGGGGCAGATACTACGAGCAGTACTTC. Its translation is CASSQDRGRYYEQYF.

The V gene is TRBV10-1, the J gene TRBJ2-7, with 9 bases aligning to TRBD2. The CDR3 has 20 residues. Germline assignment: CDR1 WNHNN and CDR2 SYGVQD (reference sequence). Germline trimming cut 7 bases from V and 3 bases from J; bases unmatched to any gene: 25. CDR3 loop: CASTPRCRASGEIPNYEQYF. The DNA for the CDR3 is TGCGCCAGCACCCCCAGGTGTAGGGCTAGCGGGGAGATCCCCAACTACGAGCAGTACTTC.

This chain joins TRBV5-6 and TRBJ1-2; no clear D. V lost 0 bases and J 4 bases, leaving 16 bases between the germline ends. The CDR3 loop spans 16 amino acids. CDR1 is SGHDT, CDR2 YYEEEE, per germline. The CDR3 here is CASSLVVGDEGYGYTF. CDR3 bases: TGTGCCAGCAGCTTGGTAGTTGGGGATGAGGGCTATGGCTACACCTTC. Full variable domain (rest looked up from reference TRBV5-6 and TRBJ1-2): DAGVTQSPTHLIKTRGQQVTLRCSPKSGHDTVSWYQQALGQGPQFIFQYYEEEERQRGNFPDRFSGHQFPNYSSELNVNALLLGDSALYLCASSLVVGDEGYGYTFGSGTRLTVV.

The V and J genes are TRBV12-3 or TRBV12-4 and TRBJ2-1; 11 nucleotides line up with TRBD2. The CDR3 totals 11 residues. The CDR3 sequence is CSSGRGNEQFF. The CDR3 DNA reads as TGTAGTAGCGGGAGGGGGAATGAGCAGTTCTTC.

V usage is TRBV5-8 and J usage is TRBJ2-5; 8 bases agree with TRBD2. CDR3 length: 15 residues. Germline V gene lookup returns CDR1 SGHTS and CDR2 YDEGEE. Trimming removed 4 bases from V and 5 bases from J; junction bases left unmatched: 10. The CDR3 region is CASSALLAGRETQYF. CDR3 nucleotide sequence: TGTGCCAGCAGCGCCCTTCTAGCGGGTAGGGAGACCCAGTACTTC.